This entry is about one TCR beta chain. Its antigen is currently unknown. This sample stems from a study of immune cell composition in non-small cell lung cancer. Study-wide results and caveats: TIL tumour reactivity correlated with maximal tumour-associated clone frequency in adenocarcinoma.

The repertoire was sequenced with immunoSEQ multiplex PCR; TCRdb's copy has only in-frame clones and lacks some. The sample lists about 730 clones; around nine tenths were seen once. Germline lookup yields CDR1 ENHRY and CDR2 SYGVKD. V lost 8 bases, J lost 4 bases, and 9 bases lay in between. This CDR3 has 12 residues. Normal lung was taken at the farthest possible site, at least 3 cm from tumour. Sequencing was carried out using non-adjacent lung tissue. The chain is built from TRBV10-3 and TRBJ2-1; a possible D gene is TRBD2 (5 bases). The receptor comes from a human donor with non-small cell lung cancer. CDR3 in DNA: TGTGCCATCCGTGGGGAGTACAATGAGCAGTTCTTC. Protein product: CAIRGEYNEQFF.